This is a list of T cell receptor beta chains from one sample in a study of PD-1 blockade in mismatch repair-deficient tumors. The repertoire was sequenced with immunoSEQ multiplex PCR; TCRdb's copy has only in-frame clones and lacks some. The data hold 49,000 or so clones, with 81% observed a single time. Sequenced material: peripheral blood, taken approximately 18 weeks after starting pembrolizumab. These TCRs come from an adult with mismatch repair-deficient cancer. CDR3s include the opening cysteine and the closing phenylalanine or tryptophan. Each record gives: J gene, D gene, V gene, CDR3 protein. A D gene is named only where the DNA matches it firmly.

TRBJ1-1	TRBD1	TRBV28	CASSLFGTGLSTEAFF
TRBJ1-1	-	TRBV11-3	CASSKGGRVLGTEAFF
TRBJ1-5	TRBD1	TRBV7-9	CASSSEGAGSNQPQHF
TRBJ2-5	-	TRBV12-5	CASGFTVPAGHRYQETQYF
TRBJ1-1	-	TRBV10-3	CAISERQDTEAFF
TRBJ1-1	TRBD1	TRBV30	CAWRTGTAEAFF
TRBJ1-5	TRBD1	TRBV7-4	CARGQYSNQPQHF
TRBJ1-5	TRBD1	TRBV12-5	CASGLTRQGSQPQHF
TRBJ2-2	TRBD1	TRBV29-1	CSVGQGEVGELFF
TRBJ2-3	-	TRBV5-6	CASSLKGGSATDTQYF
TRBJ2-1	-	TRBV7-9	CASSFRAGNNEQFF
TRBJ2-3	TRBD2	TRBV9	CASSPRTSGKVVGTDTQYF
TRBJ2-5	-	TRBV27	CASSFGGTQYF
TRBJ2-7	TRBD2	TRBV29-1	CSVETSGSSYEQYF
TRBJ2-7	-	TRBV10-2	CASSEISTYEQYF